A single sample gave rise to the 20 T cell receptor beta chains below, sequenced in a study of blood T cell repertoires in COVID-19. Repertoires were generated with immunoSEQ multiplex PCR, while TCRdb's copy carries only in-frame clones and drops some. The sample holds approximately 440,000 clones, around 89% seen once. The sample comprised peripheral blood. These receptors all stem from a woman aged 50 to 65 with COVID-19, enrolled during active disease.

The CDR3 DNA sequence: TGTGCCAGCAGCGCCTCGTTGGACAGCCAAACCCAGAGCTCCTACAATGAGCAGTTCTTC. Amino acids: CASSASLDSQTQSSYNEQFF. The rearrangement uses TRBV9 and TRBJ2-1; weak D call: TRBD1 (6 bases). This CDR3 contains 20 residues. V dropped 3 bases and J dropped 0 bases, with 25 bases sitting between them. Germline V CDR1 and CDR2: SGDLS, YYNGEE.

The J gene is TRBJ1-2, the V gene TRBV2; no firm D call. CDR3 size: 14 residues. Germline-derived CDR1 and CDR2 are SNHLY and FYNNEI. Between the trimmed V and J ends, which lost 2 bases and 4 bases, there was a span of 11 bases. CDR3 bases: TGTGCCAGCAGTGAACGATGGGGAGGCTATGGCTACACCTTC. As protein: CASSERWGGYGYTF.

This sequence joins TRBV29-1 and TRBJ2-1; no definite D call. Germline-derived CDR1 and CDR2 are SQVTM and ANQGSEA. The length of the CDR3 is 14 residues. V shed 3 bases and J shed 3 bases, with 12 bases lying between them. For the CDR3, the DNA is TGCAGCGTTGACCAGCGTGACCACTACAATGAGCAGTTCTTC. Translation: CSVDQRDHYNEQFF.

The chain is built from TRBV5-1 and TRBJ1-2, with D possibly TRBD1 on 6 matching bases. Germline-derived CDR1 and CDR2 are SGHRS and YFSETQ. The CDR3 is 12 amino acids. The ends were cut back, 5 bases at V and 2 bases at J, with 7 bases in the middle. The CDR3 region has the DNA TGCGCCAGCAGAGGACAGAACTATGGCTACACCTTC. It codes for CASRGQNYGYTF.

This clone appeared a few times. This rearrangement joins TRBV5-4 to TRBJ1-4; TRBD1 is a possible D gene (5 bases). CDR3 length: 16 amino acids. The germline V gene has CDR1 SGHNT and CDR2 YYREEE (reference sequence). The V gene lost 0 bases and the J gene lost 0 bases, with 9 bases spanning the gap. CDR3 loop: CASSLGQSSTNEKLFF. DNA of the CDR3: TGTGCCAGCAGCTTGGGACAGTCATCAACTAATGAAAAACTGTTTTTT. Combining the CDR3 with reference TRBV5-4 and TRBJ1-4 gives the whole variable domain ETGVTQSPTHLIKTRGQQVTLRCSSQSGHNTVSWYQQALGQGPQFIFQYYREEENGRGNFPPRFSGLQFPNYSSELNVNALELDDSALYLCASSLGQSSTNEKLFFGSGTQLSVL.

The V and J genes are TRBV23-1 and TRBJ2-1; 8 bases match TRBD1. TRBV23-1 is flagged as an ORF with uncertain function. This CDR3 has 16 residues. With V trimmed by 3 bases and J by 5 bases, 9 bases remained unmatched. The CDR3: CASSHRSTGVNNEQFF. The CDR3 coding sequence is TGCGCCAGCAGTCACCGCTCGACAGGGGTGAACAATGAGCAGTTCTTC.

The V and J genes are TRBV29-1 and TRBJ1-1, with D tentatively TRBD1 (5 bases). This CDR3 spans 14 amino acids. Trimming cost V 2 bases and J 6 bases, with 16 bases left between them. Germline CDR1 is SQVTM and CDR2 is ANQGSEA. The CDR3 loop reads CSVERTGTGAEAFF. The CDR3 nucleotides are TGCAGCGTTGAACGGACCGGGACGGGAGCTGAAGCTTTCTTT.

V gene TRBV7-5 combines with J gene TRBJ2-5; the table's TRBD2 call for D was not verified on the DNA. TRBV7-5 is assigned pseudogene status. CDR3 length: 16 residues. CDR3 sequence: CARSPGLAGGGETQYF. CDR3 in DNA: TGTGCCAGAAGCCCGGGACTAGCGGGGGGAGGGGAGACCCAGTACTTC.

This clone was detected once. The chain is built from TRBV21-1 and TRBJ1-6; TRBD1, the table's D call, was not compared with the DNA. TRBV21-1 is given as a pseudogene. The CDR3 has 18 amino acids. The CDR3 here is CAIIPKGRGHPTDSPLHF. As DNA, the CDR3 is TGTGCCATTATACCTAAGGGCAGGGGGCATCCTACGGATTCACCCCTCCACTTT.

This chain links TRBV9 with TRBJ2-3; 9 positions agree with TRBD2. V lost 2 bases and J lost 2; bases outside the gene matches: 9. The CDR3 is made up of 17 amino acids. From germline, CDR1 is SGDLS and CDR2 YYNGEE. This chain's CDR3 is CASSVGSGGGYTDTQYF. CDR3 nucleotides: TGTGCCAGCAGCGTGGGTAGCGGGGGCGGCTACACAGATACGCAGTATTTT.

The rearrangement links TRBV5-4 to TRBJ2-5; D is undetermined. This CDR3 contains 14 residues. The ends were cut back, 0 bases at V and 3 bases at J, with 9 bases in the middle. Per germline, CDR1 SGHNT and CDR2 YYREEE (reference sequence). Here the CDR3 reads CASSLVPKKETQYF. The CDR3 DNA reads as TGTGCCAGCAGCTTGGTCCCCAAAAAAGAGACCCAGTACTTC.

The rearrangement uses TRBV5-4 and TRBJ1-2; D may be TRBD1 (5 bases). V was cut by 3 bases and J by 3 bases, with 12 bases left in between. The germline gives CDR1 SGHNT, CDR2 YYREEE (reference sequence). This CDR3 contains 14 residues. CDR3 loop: CASSSTDTYYGYTF. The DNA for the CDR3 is TGTGCCAGCAGCTCGACAGACACTTACTATGGCTACACCTTC. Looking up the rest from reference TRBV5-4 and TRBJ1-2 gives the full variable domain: ETGVTQSPTHLIKTRGQQVTLRCSSQSGHNTVSWYQQALGQGPQFIFQYYREEENGRGNFPPRFSGLQFPNYSSELNVNALELDDSALYLCASSSTDTYYGYTFGSGTRLTVV.

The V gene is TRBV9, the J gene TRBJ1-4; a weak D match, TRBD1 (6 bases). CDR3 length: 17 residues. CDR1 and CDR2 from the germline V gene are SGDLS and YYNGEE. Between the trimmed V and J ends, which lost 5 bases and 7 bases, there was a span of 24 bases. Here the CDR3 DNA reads TGTGCCAGCAGTCTTAGTAGTGGGGGCCGGGGGGCTGAAAAACTGTTTTTT. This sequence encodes CASSLSSGGRGAEKLFF.

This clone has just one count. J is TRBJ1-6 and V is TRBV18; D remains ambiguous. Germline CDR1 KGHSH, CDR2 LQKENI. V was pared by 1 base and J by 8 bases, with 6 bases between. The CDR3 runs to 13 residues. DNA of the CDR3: TGTGCCAGCTCACCACGCATAGATTCACCCCTCCACTTT. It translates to CASSPRIDSPLHF.

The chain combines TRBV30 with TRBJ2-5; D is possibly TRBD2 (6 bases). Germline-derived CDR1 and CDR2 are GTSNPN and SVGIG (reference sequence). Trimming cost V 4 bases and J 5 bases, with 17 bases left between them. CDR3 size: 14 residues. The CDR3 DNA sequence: TGTGCCTGGAACCGTGGGGGGAACGGGGAGACCCAGTACTTC. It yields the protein CAWNRGGNGETQYF.

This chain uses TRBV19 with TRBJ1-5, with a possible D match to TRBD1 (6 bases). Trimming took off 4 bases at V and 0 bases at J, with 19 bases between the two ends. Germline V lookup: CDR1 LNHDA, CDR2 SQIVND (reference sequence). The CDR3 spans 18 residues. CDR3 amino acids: CASSSLGSGGPSNQPQHF. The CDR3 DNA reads TGTGCCAGTAGTAGCCTCGGGTCGGGGGGCCCTAGCAATCAGCCCCAGCATTTT. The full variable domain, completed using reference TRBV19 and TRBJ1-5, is DGGITQSPKYLFRKEGQNVTLSCEQNLNHDAMYWYRQDPGQGLRLIYYSQIVNDFQKGDIAEGYSVSREKKESFPLTVTSAQKNPTAFYLCASSSLGSGGPSNQPQHFGDGTRLSIL.

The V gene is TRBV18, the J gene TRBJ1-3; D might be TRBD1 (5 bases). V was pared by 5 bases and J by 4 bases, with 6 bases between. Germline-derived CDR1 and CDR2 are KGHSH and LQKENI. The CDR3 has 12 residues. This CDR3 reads CASSRQGNTIYF. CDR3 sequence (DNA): TGTGCCAGCTCAAGACAGGGAAACACCATATATTTT.

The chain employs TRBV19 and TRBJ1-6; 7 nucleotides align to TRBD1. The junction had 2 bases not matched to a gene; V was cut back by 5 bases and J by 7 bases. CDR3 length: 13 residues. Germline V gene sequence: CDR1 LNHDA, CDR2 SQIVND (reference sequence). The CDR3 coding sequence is TGTGCCAGTAGTGTGGGACAGAATTCACCCCTCCACTTT. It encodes CASSVGQNSPLHF. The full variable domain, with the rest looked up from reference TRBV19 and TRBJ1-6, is DGGITQSPKYLFRKEGQNVTLSCEQNLNHDAMYWYRQDPGQGLRLIYYSQIVNDFQKGDIAEGYSVSREKKESFPLTVTSAQKNPTAFYLCASSVGQNSPLHFGNGTRLTVT.

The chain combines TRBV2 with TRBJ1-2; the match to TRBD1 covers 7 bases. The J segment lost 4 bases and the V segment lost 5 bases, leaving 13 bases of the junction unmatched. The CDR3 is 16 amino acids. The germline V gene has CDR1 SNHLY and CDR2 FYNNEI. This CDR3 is CASSPYNRGNGYGYTF. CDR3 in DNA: TGTGCCAGCAGTCCCTACAACAGGGGAAACGGCTATGGCTACACCTTC.

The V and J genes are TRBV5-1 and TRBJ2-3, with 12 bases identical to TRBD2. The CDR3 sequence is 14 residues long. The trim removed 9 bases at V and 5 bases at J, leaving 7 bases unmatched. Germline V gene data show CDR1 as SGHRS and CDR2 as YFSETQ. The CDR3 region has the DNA TGCGCCACGACTAGCGGGGGACCCGGAGATACGCAGTATTTT. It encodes CATTSGGPGDTQYF.